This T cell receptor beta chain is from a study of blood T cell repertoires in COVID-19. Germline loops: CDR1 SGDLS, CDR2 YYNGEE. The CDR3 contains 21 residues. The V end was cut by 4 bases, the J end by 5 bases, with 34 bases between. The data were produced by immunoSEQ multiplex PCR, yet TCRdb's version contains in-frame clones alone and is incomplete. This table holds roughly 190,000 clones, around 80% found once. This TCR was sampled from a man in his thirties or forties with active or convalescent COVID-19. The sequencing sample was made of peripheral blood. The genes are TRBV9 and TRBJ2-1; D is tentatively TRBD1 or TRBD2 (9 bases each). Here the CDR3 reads CASSPGQGLLAGESNHNEQFF. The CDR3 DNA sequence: TGTGCCAGCAGCCCGGGACAGGGACTGTTAGCGGGGGAGTCGAATCACAATGAGCAGTTCTTC. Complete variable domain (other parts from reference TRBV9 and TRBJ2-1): DSGVTQTPKHLITATGQRVTLRCSPRSGDLSVYWYQQSLDQGLQFLIQYYNGEERAKGNILERFSAQQFPDLHSELNLSSLELGDSALYFCASSPGQGLLAGESNHNEQFFGPGTRLTVL.